This T cell receptor (beta chain) was captured by sequencing in a study of T cell repertoires in cytomegalovirus infection. Study summary: Researchers turned to recently identified HLA-C-restricted CMV epitopes as well as well-studied HLA-B-restricted ones. TCR beta signatures that were public indicated CMV infection and matching HLA type. Points from the study as a whole: Based on cumulative public TCR beta family frequency, carriers of CMV plus the relevant HLA were identified. It was HLA-C-restricted CMV-specific TCR beta clonotypes that dominated the response ex vivo.

MiXCR, applied by TCRdb to the reads, yields one record per CDR3 protein. The sample has roughly 860,000 distinct CDR3 sequences, over 25% seen once. A remark on this clonotype: The antigen is undetermined.

Specimen: cultured CD8+ T cells from PBMCs, collected from culture after CMV antigen stimulation. The receptor's source is a human donor in good health (CMV status not recorded). Some clones in this sample may be carry-over from other donors' samples.

The CDR3 DNA reads as TGTGCCAGCAGCCTTGAATTTACCGGGACAGAGGGCTACACCTTC. Translating gives CASSLEFTGTEGYTF. The rearrangement uses TRBV5-6 and TRBJ1-2; 7 positions match TRBD1. The trim removed 4 bases at V and 8 bases at J, leaving 14 bases unmatched. Germline-derived CDR1 and CDR2 are SGHDT and YYEEEE. The length of the CDR3 is 15 residues.